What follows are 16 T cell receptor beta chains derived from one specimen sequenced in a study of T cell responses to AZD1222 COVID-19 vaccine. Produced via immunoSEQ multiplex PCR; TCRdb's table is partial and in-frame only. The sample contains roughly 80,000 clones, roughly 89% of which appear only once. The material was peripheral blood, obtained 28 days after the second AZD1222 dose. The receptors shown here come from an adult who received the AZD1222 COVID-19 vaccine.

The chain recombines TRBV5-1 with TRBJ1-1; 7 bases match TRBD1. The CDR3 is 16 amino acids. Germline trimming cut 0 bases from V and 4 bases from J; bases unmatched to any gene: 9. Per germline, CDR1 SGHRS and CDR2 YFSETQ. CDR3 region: CASSLEAGGLGTEAFF. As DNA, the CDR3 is TGCGCCAGCAGCTTGGAGGCAGGGGGTTTGGGCACTGAAGCTTTCTTT.

CDR3 sequence (DNA): TGCGCCAGCAGCACAGCCTCCCCTGGGGAGCCCCAGCATTTT. This translates into CASSTASPGEPQHF. The chain combines TRBV5-1 with TRBJ1-5; no reliable D call. The CDR3 length is 14 residues. With 4 bases removed from V and 8 bases from J, the gap between germline ends came to 16 bases. Germline-derived CDR1 and CDR2 are SGHRS and YFSETQ.

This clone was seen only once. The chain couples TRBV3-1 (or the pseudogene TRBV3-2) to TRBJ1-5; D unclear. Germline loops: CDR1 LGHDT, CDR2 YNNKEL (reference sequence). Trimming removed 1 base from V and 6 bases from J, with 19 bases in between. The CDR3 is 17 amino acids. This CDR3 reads CASSQVGIGPPSQPQHF. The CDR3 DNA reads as TGTGCCAGCAGCCAAGTTGGAATTGGCCCTCCCAGTCAGCCCCAGCATTTT.

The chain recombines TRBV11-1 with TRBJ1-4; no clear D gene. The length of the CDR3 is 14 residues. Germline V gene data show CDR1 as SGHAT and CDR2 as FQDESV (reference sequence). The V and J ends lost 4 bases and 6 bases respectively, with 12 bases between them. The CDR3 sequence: CASSSQWGDEKLFF. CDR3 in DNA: TGTGCCAGCAGCTCTCAATGGGGTGATGAAAAACTGTTTTTT.

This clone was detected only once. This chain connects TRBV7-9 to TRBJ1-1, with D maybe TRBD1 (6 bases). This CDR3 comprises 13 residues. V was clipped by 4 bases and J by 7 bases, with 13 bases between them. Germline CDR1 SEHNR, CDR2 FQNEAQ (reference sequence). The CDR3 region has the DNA TGTGCCAGCAGCTCTTCGAGGACAGATGAAGCTTTCTTT. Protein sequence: CASSSSRTDEAFF.

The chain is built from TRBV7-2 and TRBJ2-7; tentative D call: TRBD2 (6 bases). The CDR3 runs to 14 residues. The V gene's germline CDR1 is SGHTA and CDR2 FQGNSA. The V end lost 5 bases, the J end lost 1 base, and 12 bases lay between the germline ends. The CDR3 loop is CASSPMGGSYEQYF. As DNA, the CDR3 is TGTGCCAGCAGCCCTATGGGGGGTTCCTACGAGCAGTACTTC.

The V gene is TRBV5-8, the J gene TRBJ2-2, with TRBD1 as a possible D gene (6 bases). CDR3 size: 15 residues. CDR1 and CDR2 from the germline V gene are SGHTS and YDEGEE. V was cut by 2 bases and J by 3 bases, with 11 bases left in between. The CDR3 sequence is CASSFRDTYTGELFF. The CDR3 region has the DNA TGTGCCAGCAGCTTCCGGGACACCTACACCGGGGAGCTGTTTTTT.

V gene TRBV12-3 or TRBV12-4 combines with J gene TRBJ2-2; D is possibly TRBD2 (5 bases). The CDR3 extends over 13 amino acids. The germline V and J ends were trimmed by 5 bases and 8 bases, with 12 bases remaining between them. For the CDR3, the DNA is TGTGCCAGCAGTGATACCCCGGGGGGGGAGCTGTTTTTT. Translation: CASSDTPGGELFF.

The CDR3 DNA sequence: TGTGCCAGTGTGGGACAGGACCGCTACGAGCAGTACTTC. Protein sequence: CASVGQDRYEQYF. The chain is built from TRBV19 and TRBJ2-7; 8 bases map to TRBD1. Germline assignment: CDR1 LNHDA and CDR2 SQIVND (reference sequence). The trim removed 8 bases at V and 3 bases at J, leaving 6 bases unmatched. The CDR3 spans 13 residues.

CDR3: CSASYGYQPQHF. CDR3 coding DNA: TGCAGTGCTAGTTACGGCTATCAGCCCCAGCATTTT. This chain uses TRBV20-1 with TRBJ1-5; D uncertain. The germline V and J ends were trimmed by 3 bases and 5 bases, with 8 bases remaining between them. This CDR3 has 12 residues. Germline values: CDR1 DFQATT, CDR2 SNEGSKA (reference sequence).

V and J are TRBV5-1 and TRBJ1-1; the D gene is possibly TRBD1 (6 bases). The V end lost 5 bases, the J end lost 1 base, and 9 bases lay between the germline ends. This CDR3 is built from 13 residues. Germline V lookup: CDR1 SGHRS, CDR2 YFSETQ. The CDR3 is CASRIQGNTEAFF. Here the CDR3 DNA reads TGCGCCAGCAGGATACAGGGGAACACTGAAGCTTTCTTT.

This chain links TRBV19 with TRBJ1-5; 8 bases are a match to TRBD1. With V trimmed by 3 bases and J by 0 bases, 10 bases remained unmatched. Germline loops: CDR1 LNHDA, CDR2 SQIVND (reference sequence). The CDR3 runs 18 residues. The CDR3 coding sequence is TGTGCCAGTAGTATCATTGGGGACAGGATCTATAGCAATCAGCCCCAGCATTTT. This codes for CASSIIGDRIYSNQPQHF.

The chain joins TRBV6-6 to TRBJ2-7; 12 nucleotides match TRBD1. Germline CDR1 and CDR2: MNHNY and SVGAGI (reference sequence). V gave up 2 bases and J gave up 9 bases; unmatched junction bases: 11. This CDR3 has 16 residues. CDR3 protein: CASSYGGTGGLDGQYF. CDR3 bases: TGTGCCAGCAGTTACGGAGGGACAGGGGGCTTAGACGGGCAGTACTTC.

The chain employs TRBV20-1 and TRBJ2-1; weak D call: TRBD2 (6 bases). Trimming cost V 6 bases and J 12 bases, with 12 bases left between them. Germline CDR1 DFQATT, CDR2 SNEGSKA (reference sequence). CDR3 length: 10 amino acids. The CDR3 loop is CSAMRGVQFF. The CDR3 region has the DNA TGCAGTGCCATGCGGGGCGTGCAGTTCTTC.

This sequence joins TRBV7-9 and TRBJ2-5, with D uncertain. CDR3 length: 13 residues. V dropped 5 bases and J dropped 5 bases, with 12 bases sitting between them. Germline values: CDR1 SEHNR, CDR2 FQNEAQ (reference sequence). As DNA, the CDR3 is TGTGCCAGCAGCCCAGATATCGGGGAGACCCAGTACTTC. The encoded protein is CASSPDIGETQYF. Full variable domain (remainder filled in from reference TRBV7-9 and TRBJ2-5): DTGVSQNPRHKITKRGQNVTFRCDPISEHNRLYWYRQTLGQGPEFLTYFQNEAQLEKSRLLSDRFSAERPKGSFSTLEIQRTEQGDSAMYLCASSPDIGETQYFGPGTRLLVL.

CDR3: CASSSWTGRNSNQPQHF. The CDR3 coding sequence is TGTGCCAGCAGCTCCTGGACAGGGAGAAATAGCAATCAGCCCCAGCATTTT. The chain uses TRBV5-4 and TRBJ1-5; 8 positions agree with TRBD1. J gave up 0 bases and V 3 bases, and 8 bases lay outside the gene matches. The germline gives CDR1 SGHNT, CDR2 YYREEE (reference sequence). This CDR3 comprises 17 residues.